This is a list of T cell receptor beta chains from one sample in a study of T cells after yellow fever vaccination. One entry per CDR3 protein results from TCRdb running MiXCR on the 5' RACE reads. The data show about 45,000 distinct CDR3 sequences, roughly 7% seen once. The sample consisted of CD8+ T cells not binding an NS4B(214-222) dextramer, sorted from PBMCs, taken 45 days after the yellow fever booster vaccination. The source of these receptors is a man aged 30 to 45 who received the YFV17D yellow fever vaccine. CDR3s include the opening cysteine and the closing phenylalanine or tryptophan. Fields, in order: D gene, J gene, V gene, clone size, CDR3 DNA, CDR3 protein. A D gene is named only where the DNA matches it firmly. Clone sizes are given selectively: once, few, many, or a class where the clone is expanded.

d_gene: TRBD1; j_gene: TRBJ2-7; v_gene: TRBV6-2/TRBV6-3; abundance: many; CDR3nt: TGTGCCAGCAGTTTACCGGACAGGAATTACGAGCAGTACTTC; CDR3aa: CASSLPDRNYEQYF
d_gene: -; j_gene: TRBJ2-5; v_gene: TRBV6-2/TRBV6-3; abundance: -; CDR3nt: TGTGCCAGCAGTTCATACCTCGGGATCGGGGGACAGGAGACCCAGTACTTC; CDR3aa: CASSSYLGIGGQETQYF
d_gene: -; j_gene: TRBJ2-7; v_gene: TRBV28; abundance: many; CDR3nt: TGTGCCAGCAGCCAACAGTACTTGGGGGTAGACGAGCAGTACTTC; CDR3aa: CASSQQYLGVDEQYF
d_gene: -; j_gene: TRBJ2-2; v_gene: TRBV24-1; abundance: many; CDR3nt: TGTGCCACCAGTGACCCCCGGGAGAGCGGGGAGCTGTTTTTT; CDR3aa: CATSDPRESGELFF
d_gene: -; j_gene: TRBJ2-3; v_gene: TRBV9; abundance: many; CDR3nt: TGTGCCAGCACGGAGGGGGACACAGATACGCAGTATTTT; CDR3aa: CASTEGDTDTQYF
d_gene: TRBD1; j_gene: TRBJ1-2; v_gene: TRBV30; abundance: few; CDR3nt: TGTGCCTGGTCACAGGGGGGCGGCTACACCTTC; CDR3aa: CAWSQGGGYTF
d_gene: -; j_gene: TRBJ2-1; v_gene: TRBV11-2; abundance: many; CDR3nt: TGTGCCAGCAGCTTAGATGTCGAAACGAAACACAATGAGCAGTTCTTC; CDR3aa: CASSLDVETKHNEQFF
d_gene: TRBD1; j_gene: TRBJ1-2; v_gene: TRBV4-3; abundance: few; CDR3nt: TGCGCCAGCAGCCAAGCGGACAGGGGGAATTATGGCTACACCTTC; CDR3aa: CASSQADRGNYGYTF
d_gene: -; j_gene: TRBJ2-7; v_gene: TRBV3-1; abundance: many; CDR3nt: TGTGCCAGCAGCCAAGATCGGGGAGGGGGGACCCACCACGAGCAGTACTTC; CDR3aa: CASSQDRGGGTHHEQYF
d_gene: TRBD1; j_gene: TRBJ2-2; v_gene: TRBV24-1; abundance: many; CDR3nt: TGTGCCACCAGTGATTCTGGACAGGCTGGGGAGCTGTTTTTT; CDR3aa: CATSDSGQAGELFF
d_gene: -; j_gene: TRBJ1-3; v_gene: TRBV5-4; abundance: many; CDR3nt: TGTGCCAGCAGCTTAAGCGGACCCTCTGGAAACACCATATATTTT; CDR3aa: CASSLSGPSGNTIYF
d_gene: -; j_gene: TRBJ2-7; v_gene: TRBV11-2; abundance: many; CDR3nt: TGTGCCAGCAGCTCGAGGCCCACGGAGCAGTACTTC; CDR3aa: CASSSRPTEQYF
d_gene: -; j_gene: TRBJ1-1; v_gene: TRBV6-5; abundance: few; CDR3nt: TGTGCCAGCAGTTACTACGCCGGGGCCCACACTGAAGCTTTCTTT; CDR3aa: CASSYYAGAHTEAFF
d_gene: -; j_gene: TRBJ2-7; v_gene: TRBV29-1; abundance: many; CDR3nt: TGCAGCGTTGAAGATTCGAGTGCTCAGGGATCCTACGAGCAGTACTTC; CDR3aa: CSVEDSSAQGSYEQYF
d_gene: TRBD1; j_gene: TRBJ2-7; v_gene: TRBV29-1; abundance: many; CDR3nt: TGCAGCGTTGTGACAGGGGCCTACGAGCAGTACTTC; CDR3aa: CSVVTGAYEQYF
d_gene: TRBD1; j_gene: TRBJ2-2; v_gene: TRBV24-1; abundance: many; CDR3nt: TGTGCCACCAGTGATTCGGGGACAGGCGGGGAGCTGTTTTTT; CDR3aa: CATSDSGTGGELFF
d_gene: TRBD2; j_gene: TRBJ2-1; v_gene: TRBV6-2/TRBV6-3; abundance: many; CDR3nt: TGTGCCAGCAGCTCGACTAGCGGGAACTACAATGAGCAGTTCTTC; CDR3aa: CASSSTSGNYNEQFF
d_gene: -; j_gene: TRBJ2-7; v_gene: TRBV7-9; abundance: many; CDR3nt: TGTGCCAGCAGCTTGGAAGGTACTCATCTCGAGCAGTACTTC; CDR3aa: CASSLEGTHLEQYF
d_gene: -; j_gene: TRBJ2-7; v_gene: TRBV6-1; abundance: many; CDR3nt: TGTGCCAGCCCTAGCGTTGGATTCTACGAGCAGTACTTC; CDR3aa: CASPSVGFYEQYF
d_gene: -; j_gene: TRBJ2-1; v_gene: TRBV5-1; abundance: many; CDR3nt: TGCGCCAGCAGCGCGGGCAATGAGCAGTTCTTC; CDR3aa: CASSAGNEQFF
d_gene: -; j_gene: TRBJ2-5; v_gene: TRBV20-1; abundance: many; CDR3nt: TGCAGTGCTAGAGGGGACACAAGTCAAGAGACCCAGTACTTC; CDR3aa: CSARGDTSQETQYF
d_gene: -; j_gene: TRBJ2-7; v_gene: TRBV5-5; abundance: many; CDR3nt: TGTGCCAGCAGCATACCCCCCCTCGAGCAGTACTTC; CDR3aa: CASSIPPLEQYF
d_gene: -; j_gene: TRBJ2-1; v_gene: TRBV6-2/TRBV6-3; abundance: many; CDR3nt: TGTGCCAGCAGTTACCCTCTAGCGAGGGGGGACAATGAGCAGTTCTTC; CDR3aa: CASSYPLARGDNEQFF
d_gene: TRBD1; j_gene: TRBJ2-7; v_gene: TRBV6-2/TRBV6-3; abundance: many; CDR3nt: TGTGCCAGCCGGGACAGCTACGAGCAGTACTTC; CDR3aa: CASRDSYEQYF
d_gene: -; j_gene: TRBJ2-3; v_gene: TRBV11-2; abundance: many; CDR3nt: TGTGCCAGCAGCTTAGATCTGCTCGGGCCCGGCGAGCAGTATTTT; CDR3aa: CASSLDLLGPGEQYF
d_gene: TRBD1; j_gene: TRBJ2-7; v_gene: TRBV28; abundance: many; CDR3nt: TGTGCCAGCAGTTCAAGATTTTGGGACAGGGACCACGAGCAGTACTTC; CDR3aa: CASSSRFWDRDHEQYF
d_gene: -; j_gene: TRBJ1-1; v_gene: TRBV7-2; abundance: many; CDR3nt: TGTGCCAGCAGCGGAAGGGGGAAGGGGGGCATCGCTGAAGCTTTCTTT; CDR3aa: CASSGRGKGGIAEAFF
d_gene: TRBD2; j_gene: TRBJ2-2; v_gene: TRBV27; abundance: many; CDR3nt: TGTGCCAGCAGGCGGGGGAGTGGCGGGGAGCTGTTTTTT; CDR3aa: CASRRGSGGELFF
d_gene: -; j_gene: TRBJ2-6; v_gene: TRBV10-2; abundance: many; CDR3nt: TGCGCCAGCGGGGAGATCTCTGGGGCCAACGTCCTGACTTTC; CDR3aa: CASGEISGANVLTF
d_gene: -; j_gene: TRBJ2-5; v_gene: TRBV27; abundance: many; CDR3nt: TGTGCCAGCAGCTCCTTTAAGGGGGGGCAGGTAGAGACCCAGTACTTC; CDR3aa: CASSSFKGGQVETQYF
d_gene: TRBD2; j_gene: TRBJ2-1; v_gene: TRBV7-9; abundance: many; CDR3nt: TGTGCCAGCAGCTTAGGAGGCGGGAGCAATGAGCAGTTCTTC; CDR3aa: CASSLGGGSNEQFF
d_gene: -; j_gene: TRBJ1-5; v_gene: TRBV7-2; abundance: medium-sized; CDR3nt: TGTGCCAGCAGGTCGGGGAATCAGCCCCAGCATTTT; CDR3aa: CASRSGNQPQHF
d_gene: -; j_gene: TRBJ2-3; v_gene: TRBV12-3/TRBV12-4; abundance: many; CDR3nt: TGTGCCAGCAGTTTCGGTGGGGCCGCAGATACGCAGTATTTT; CDR3aa: CASSFGGAADTQYF
d_gene: TRBD1; j_gene: TRBJ2-5; v_gene: TRBV20-1; abundance: many; CDR3nt: TGCAGTGCTAGAGACCGACAGGGGGTAGAGACCCAGTACTTC; CDR3aa: CSARDRQGVETQYF
d_gene: TRBD2; j_gene: TRBJ2-5; v_gene: TRBV20-1; abundance: many; CDR3nt: TGCAGTGCTAGAGCTATTTCGACTAGCTGGGAGACCCAGTACTTC; CDR3aa: CSARAISTSWETQYF